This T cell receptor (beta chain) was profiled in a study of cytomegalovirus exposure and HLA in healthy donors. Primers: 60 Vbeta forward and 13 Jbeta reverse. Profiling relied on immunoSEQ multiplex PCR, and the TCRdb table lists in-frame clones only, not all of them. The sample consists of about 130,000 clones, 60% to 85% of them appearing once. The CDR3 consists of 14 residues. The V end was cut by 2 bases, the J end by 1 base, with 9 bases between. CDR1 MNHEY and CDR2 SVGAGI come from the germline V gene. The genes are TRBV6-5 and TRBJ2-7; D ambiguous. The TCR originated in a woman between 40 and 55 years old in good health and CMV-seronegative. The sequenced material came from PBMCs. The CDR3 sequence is CASSYTTFSYEQYF. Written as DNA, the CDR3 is TGTGCCAGCAGTTACACAACATTTTCCTACGAGCAGTACTTC.